This T cell receptor beta chain came from a study of blood T cell repertoires in COVID-19 (TCRdb year 2020). Regarding the research as a whole: The collaborator samples originated in the United States, Italy and Spain and spanned the acute and convalescent phases of COVID-19. Sample metadata almost always included a de-identified subject ID, COVID-19 status, age in years and sex. Subjects who had been exposed to COVID-19, were actively infected with it, or had recovered from it provided the deeply sampled blood TCRbeta repertoires that made up the dataset. Where available, HLA class I and class II types were taken from metadata supplied by the sample provider and were not determined by assay-based typing. The repertoires were released in a freely available public database meant as a resource for research on the immune response to SARS-CoV-2. Samples came from the ongoing ImmuneRACE study (first 160 participants) plus 1,254 subjects from 6 global collaborators. The material from the prospective study consisted of cDNA or gDNA derived from T cells, B-cell-depleted T cells, or PBMCs. General conclusions and limits of the study: Clinical and demographic metadata were provided uncurated, with the amount varying by source and participant.

As to this clone: Its antigen is still unknown. Base qualities are not recorded, but no much larger clone differs from it by a single base.

TCRbeta CDR3 regions were amplified from genomic DNA using the immunoSEQ Assay, a bias-controlled multiplex PCR. Regarding the original processing steps: The number of nucleated cells in each sample was estimated from the amplification of reference gene primers within the assay. To quantify the absolute abundance of each unique TCRbeta CDR3 rearrangement, sequence reads were collapsed and filtered. For each sample, productive Simpson clonality was calculated as the square root of Simpson's diversity index over productive rearrangements. TCRdb provides this immuneACCESS table in a form limited to in-frame rearrangements. Some clones are lacking; in checked studies, under half of them reflect an unresolved V gene, and why the rest are absent is not known. Clonal size and the V and J genes are those of that table, whereas D and trimming came from the DNA. The sample profile shows about 120,000 clones; 90% of them were found once. Of the sample, about 3.8% falls within the top ten clones.

The germline V gene gives CDR1 as SGHTA and CDR2 as FQGNSA. From the cysteine through the phenylalanine, the CDR3 covers 14 amino acids. Just the 42-base CDR3 DNA is kept, in frame starting at base 1. V loses 1 base, J loses 10 bases, and the germline ends lie 16 bases apart. One collaborating source in Seattle enrolled patients while the patients were actively infected and followed the patients over time throughout the course of disease. Whole blood was collected in K2EDTA tubes by collaborating institutions according to the institutions' own protocols. For TCRbeta analysis, collaborators shipped samples in one of three forms: frozen whole blood, isolated PBMCs, or DNA extracted from either of those sample types.

This sequence uses TRBV7-2 and TRBJ1-2; a tentative D call is TRBD1 (5 bases match). This receptor was obtained from a woman aged 55 to 70 with COVID-19, enrolled during active disease. Sequencing was performed on peripheral blood. For the CDR3, the sequence is CASSLEAGFDLYTF. At the DNA level, the sequence is TGTGCCAGCAGCTTAGAGGCAGGGTTTGATCTCTACACCTTC.